These 20 T cell receptor beta chains originate from one sample sequenced in a study of T cell responses to AZD1222 COVID-19 vaccine. Using immunoSEQ multiplex PCR, the repertoire was profiled, and TCRdb retains in-frame clones only, with some absent. The table records 130,000 to 150,000 clones, around 91% of them present only once. The specimen comprised peripheral blood, sampled on day 0 of AZD1222 vaccination. The receptors were gathered from an adult in good health.

This CDR3 is CASSASGHRGLNQPQHF. In DNA form, the CDR3 reads TGTGCCAGCAGTGCCTCGGGGCACAGGGGACTCAATCAGCCCCAGCATTTT. The chain is built from TRBV6-1 and TRBJ1-5; 7 nucleotides agree with TRBD1. V lost 4 bases, J lost 3 bases, and 12 bases stayed unmatched. This CDR3 has 17 residues. The germline V gene encodes CDR1 MNHNS and CDR2 SASEGT.

V gene TRBV28 combines with J gene TRBJ1-4; 8 nucleotides line up with TRBD1. CDR3 length: 13 amino acids. Trimming at V came to 5 bases and at J to 7 bases, leaving 3 bases not matched to a gene. Per the germline V gene, CDR1 is MDHEN and CDR2 is SYDVKM. Here the CDR3 DNA reads TGTGCCAGCAGTACTGACAGGGGTGAAAAACTGTTTTTT. It yields the protein CASSTDRGEKLFF.

This chain links TRBV24-1 with TRBJ2-7, with D uncertain. The CDR3 length is 12 residues. Germline V CDR1 and CDR2: KGHDR, SFDVKD. V was cut by 5 bases and J by 0 bases, with 4 bases left in between. In DNA, the CDR3 is TGTGCCACCAGTGGCCCCTCCTACGAGCAGTACTTC. Translating it yields CATSGPSYEQYF.

This chain joins TRBV7-2 and TRBJ2-2; 9 bases align to TRBD1. The V gene's germline CDR1 is SGHTA and CDR2 FQGNSA. V gave up 4 bases and J gave up 4 bases; unmatched junction bases: 4. This CDR3 contains 15 residues. Written as DNA, the CDR3 is TGTGCCAGCAGCTCGGGACAGGGCGGCACCGGGGAGCTGTTTTTT. Its translation is CASSSGQGGTGELFF.

The chain couples TRBV7-9 to TRBJ1-3; a possible D gene is TRBD1 (5 bases). The germline V gene encodes CDR1 SEHNR and CDR2 FQNEAQ (reference sequence). The germline V and J ends were trimmed by 2 bases and 1 base, with 15 bases remaining between them. The CDR3 length is 17 residues. The CDR3 spells CASSLSGSTESGNTIYF. CDR3 bases: TGTGCCAGCAGCTTATCGGGGTCGACAGAGTCTGGAAACACCATATATTTT.

The gene calls are TRBV4-2 and TRBJ1-1; 7 bases align to TRBD1. Looked up from germline, CDR1 is LGHNA and CDR2 is YNFKEQ. This CDR3 contains 14 residues. V dropped 1 base and J dropped 3; count of bases not matched to a gene: 2. Written as DNA, the CDR3 is TGTGCCAGCAGCCAAGGGGACAGCTACACTGAAGCTTTCTTT. This gives the protein CASSQGDSYTEAFF.

The chain carries TRBV12-5 and TRBJ2-7; D is unclear. The CDR3 covers 17 residues. The germline V gene has CDR1 LGHNT and CDR2 FRNRAP. V gave up 2 bases and J gave up 0 bases, with 17 bases separating them. CDR3 region: CASGLITRPRDSYEQYF. In DNA form, the CDR3 reads TGTGCTAGTGGTTTGATAACACGACCGCGAGACTCCTACGAGCAGTACTTC.

This clone came up once. The rearrangement joins TRBV2 to TRBJ2-3, with 7 bases fitting TRBD1. The CDR3 loop spans 15 amino acids. Germline V gene data show CDR1 as SNHLY and CDR2 as FYNNEI. Trimming removed 8 bases from V and 0 bases from J; junction bases left unmatched: 8. CDR3 coding DNA: TGTGCCAGCTTCCGGGACAGCACAAGCACAGATACGCAGTATTTT. This translates into CASFRDSTSTDTQYF.

DNA of the CDR3: TGTGCCAGCAGCGCTCGGGACCGACTGAACACTGAAGCTTTCTTT. Translation gives CASSARDRLNTEAFF. The chain has TRBV3-1 (or the pseudogene TRBV3-2) and TRBJ1-1; a possible D gene is TRBD1 (5 bases). The V gene lost 5 bases and the J gene lost 0 bases, with 13 bases spanning the gap. The germline V gene has CDR1 LGHDT and CDR2 YNNKEL (reference sequence). This CDR3 contains 15 residues.

Only one count was recorded for this clone. CDR3 bases: TGTGCCAGCAGTGCCTTCGGGAACATGAACACTGAAGCTTTCTTT. Protein product: CASSAFGNMNTEAFF. This chain uses TRBV27 with TRBJ1-1; D remains unclear. CDR1 MNHEY and CDR2 SMNVEV come from the germline V gene (reference sequence). V was trimmed by 5 bases and J by 0 bases, leaving 13 bases between them. The CDR3 consists of 15 residues.

The rearrangement links TRBV14 to TRBJ1-2, with TRBD1 matching over 7 bases. V shed 3 bases, J shed 4 bases, and the junction held 11 bases outside the gene matches. CDR3 length equals 16 residues. CDR1 is SGHDN, CDR2 FVKESK, per germline. CDR3 loop: CASSQSGQPSLYGYTF. Written as DNA, the CDR3 is TGTGCCAGCAGCCAGTCGGGACAGCCATCCCTCTATGGCTACACCTTC.

This clone was detected once. The chain carries TRBV2 and TRBJ1-2; TRBD1 matches at 11 bases. CDR3 length equals 15 residues. CDR1 is SNHLY, CDR2 FYNNEI, per germline. With V trimmed by 2 bases and J by 10 bases, 9 bases remained unmatched. CDR3: CASSEHRTGGADYTF. The CDR3 nucleotides read TGTGCCAGCAGTGAACACAGGACAGGGGGCGCCGACTACACCTTC. Full variable domain (remainder filled in from reference TRBV2 and TRBJ1-2): EPEVTQTPSHQVTQMGQEVILRCVPISNHLYFYWYRQILGQKVEFLVSFYNNEISEKSEIFDDQFSVERPDGSNFTLKIRSTKLEDSAMYFCASSEHRTGGADYTFGSGTRLTVV.

This clone was counted a few times. The chain recombines TRBV19 with TRBJ2-5; 7 bases agree with TRBD2. With V trimmed by 3 bases and J by 3 bases, 7 bases remained unmatched. CDR1 LNHDA and CDR2 SQIVND come from the germline V gene (reference sequence). The CDR3 sequence is 15 residues long. CDR3 coding DNA: TGTGCCAGTAGTATCCCCGGGAGGCGAAAAGAGACCCAGTACTTC. Protein: CASSIPGRRKETQYF.

The V gene is TRBV18, the J gene TRBJ1-6; weak D call: TRBD1 (6 bases). The CDR3 sequence is 14 residues long. Looked up from germline, CDR1 is KGHSH and CDR2 is LQKENI. V was trimmed by 2 bases and J by 9 bases, leaving 11 bases between them. The CDR3, as DNA: TGTGCCAGCTCACCAGGGGGCGAAGGTTCACCCCTCCACTTT. Encoded protein: CASSPGGEGSPLHF.

This clone showed up just once. The CDR3 protein is CASSFLSVLNTGELFF. CDR3 DNA sequence: TGTGCCAGCAGCTTTCTCAGTGTCTTGAACACCGGGGAGCTGTTTTTT. The chain has TRBV7-8 and TRBJ2-2; unclear D gene. Germline CDR1 SGHVS, CDR2 FQNEAQ. V was clipped by 3 bases and J by 1 base, with 12 bases between them. The CDR3 is 16 residues long.

The chain uses TRBV6-7 and TRBJ1-2; TRBD1 might be the D (6 bases). TRBV6-7 falls under the ORF class, with uncertain function. The ends were cut back, 10 bases at V and 6 bases at J, with 12 bases in the middle. This CDR3 contains 11 residues. CDR3 coding DNA: TGTGCCACGACAGGATCCCATGGCTACACCTTC. Protein sequence: CATTGSHGYTF.

The chain recombines TRBV4-2 with TRBJ1-5; 10 positions agree with TRBD1. The trim removed 0 bases at V and 0 bases at J, leaving 14 bases unmatched. This CDR3 comprises 21 residues. Per germline, CDR1 LGHNA and CDR2 YNFKEQ. The CDR3: CASSQDLARTGGSYSNQPQHF. DNA for the CDR3: TGTGCCAGCAGCCAAGATCTTGCGCGGACAGGGGGATCCTATAGCAATCAGCCCCAGCATTTT.

The chain combines TRBV27 with TRBJ2-1, with 14 bases aligning to TRBD2. The CDR3 runs to 16 residues. CDR1 and CDR2 (germline): MNHEY, SMNVEV (reference sequence). Trimming cost V 6 bases and J 6 bases; bases outside gene matches: 7. In DNA, the CDR3 is TGTGCCAGCAGCCTCACCGGGACTAGCGGGAGCAATGAGCAGTTCTTC. Translated: CASSLTGTSGSNEQFF.

This chain uses TRBV29-1 with TRBJ2-1; D is uncertain. The V gene's germline CDR1 is SQVTM and CDR2 ANQGSEA. The germline V and J ends were trimmed by 4 bases and 4 bases, with 14 bases remaining between them. This CDR3 region has 14 residues. CDR3 sequence reads: CSVVSAGPYNEQFF. Here the CDR3 DNA reads TGCAGCGTTGTCAGCGCCGGCCCTTACAATGAGCAGTTCTTC.

J is TRBJ1-4 and V is TRBV6-5; weak D call: TRBD1 (5 bases). CDR3 length equals 15 residues. V was clipped by 3 bases and J by 5 bases, with 13 bases between them. Germline loops: CDR1 MNHEY, CDR2 SVGAGI. This CDR3 is CASSYDGQGNEKLFF. In DNA form, the CDR3 reads TGTGCCAGCAGTTATGACGGACAAGGGAATGAAAAACTGTTTTTT.